A single sample gave rise to the 27 T cell receptor beta chains below, sequenced in a study of T cell changes during pregnancy in multiple sclerosis. The table came from immunoSEQ multiplex PCR; TCRdb's copy has only in-frame clones and leaves some out. This table holds 50,000 or so clones, approximately 94% found once. Sequences were derived from CD4+ T cells from peripheral blood mononuclear cells, sampled before pregnancy. All receptors derive from a female donor with multiple sclerosis, enrolled in a pregnancy study.

The CDR3 spells CAAAGPNEQFF. DNA for the CDR3: TGTGCCGCAGCAGGCCCCAATGAGCAGTTCTTC. The chain uses TRBV27 and TRBJ2-1; D gene unclear. Germline V gene data show CDR1 as MNHEY and CDR2 as SMNVEV (reference sequence). This CDR3 contains 11 residues. V was shortened by 11 bases and J by 6 bases, with 11 bases between the two germline ends.

The V gene is TRBV19, the J gene TRBJ1-1, with D maybe TRBD1 (5 bases). CDR1 is LNHDA and CDR2 is SQIVND in the germline V gene (reference sequence). Trimming removed 4 bases from V and 0 bases from J, with 15 bases in between. The CDR3 consists of 16 residues. The CDR3 nucleotides read TGTGCCAGTAGTACCGACGCACGGACACTGAACACTGAAGCTTTCTTT. It codes for CASSTDARTLNTEAFF.

This clone was detected once. The chain's CDR3 is CASSLVPLRGFGNEQFF. In nucleotides, the CDR3 is TGTGCCAGCAGCTTAGTCCCCCTTAGGGGGTTTGGAAATGAGCAGTTCTTC. This chain links TRBV7-9 with TRBJ2-1; D possibly corresponds to TRBD1 (6 bases). Germline loops: CDR1 SEHNR, CDR2 FQNEAQ (reference sequence). The V end was cut by 1 base, the J end by 7 bases, with 20 bases between. CDR3 size: 17 residues.

The rearrangement uses TRBV19 and TRBJ1-1, with 7 bases matching TRBD1. The CDR3 is made up of 16 amino acids. V lost 5 bases, J lost 5 bases, and 14 bases stayed unmatched. Germline V CDR1 and CDR2: LNHDA, SQIVND (reference sequence). The CDR3 is CASSAHDQGVRTEAFF. The CDR3 bases are TGTGCCAGTAGTGCCCATGATCAGGGGGTGAGGACTGAAGCTTTCTTT.

The chain combines TRBV6-1 with TRBJ1-4; TRBD1 matches at 7 bases. Per the germline V gene, CDR1 is MNHNS and CDR2 is SASEGT. The CDR3 spans 15 residues. The V gene end was trimmed by 6 bases and the J gene end by 7 bases; junction bases not matched to a gene: 11. The CDR3 sequence: CASRELTGRGEKLFF. CDR3 coding DNA: TGTGCCAGCAGGGAATTGACAGGGCGGGGTGAAAAACTGTTTTTT.

V is TRBV5-1 and J is TRBJ2-3, with D perhaps TRBD2 (5 bases). CDR1 and CDR2 from the germline V gene are SGHRS and YFSETQ. The V gene lost 1 base and the J gene lost 6 bases, with 15 bases spanning the gap. This CDR3 contains 15 residues. The CDR3 DNA follows: TGCGCCAGCAGCTTGCGGGGAGTGGGGATGGATACGCAGTATTTT. Its translation: CASSLRGVGMDTQYF.

The chain joins TRBV19 to TRBJ2-7; possible D gene TRBD1, 6 bases. The V end lost 6 bases, the J end lost 1 base, and 16 bases lay between the germline ends. CDR3 length: 15 residues. CDR1 and CDR2 from the germline V gene are LNHDA and SQIVND (reference sequence). The CDR3 loop is CASRVTSGASYEQYF. DNA of the CDR3: TGTGCCAGTAGGGTTACCTCAGGGGCTTCCTACGAGCAGTACTTC.

The chain employs TRBV10-3 and TRBJ2-7; D is possibly TRBD2 (5 bases). V lost 4 bases and J lost 3, with 16 bases in between. The germline gives CDR1 ENHRY, CDR2 SYGVKD. The CDR3 consists of 15 residues. CDR3 sequence: CAISASGGSFYEQYF. The CDR3 nucleotides are TGTGCCATCAGTGCAAGCGGCGGTTCCTTCTACGAGCAGTACTTC.

V and J are TRBV18 and TRBJ2-7; TRBD2 matches 11 bases. Germline CDR1 reads KGHSH; CDR2 reads LQKENI. J was trimmed by 1 base and V by 3 bases; bases with no gene match: 5. The CDR3 has 16 amino acids. The chain's CDR3 is CASSPTGTSGSYEQYF. CDR3 nucleotide sequence: TGTGCCAGCTCACCTACCGGGACTAGCGGATCCTACGAGCAGTACTTC.

The CDR3 protein is CASRPYPAGGPYEQYF. The DNA of the CDR3 is TGTGCCAGCAGACCTTACCCGGCGGGAGGGCCCTACGAGCAGTACTTC. V is TRBV11-2 and J is TRBJ2-7; TRBD2 agrees at 9 bases. The CDR3 is 16 residues long. Germline V gene sequence: CDR1 SGHAT, CDR2 FQNNGV. V shed 6 bases and J 2 bases; nucleotides not matched to a gene: 11.

This clone is a singleton in its sample. The V gene is TRBV5-1, the J gene TRBJ2-5; tentative D call: TRBD2 (5 bases). Germline V gene data show CDR1 as SGHRS and CDR2 as YFSETQ. The CDR3 runs to 15 residues. V lost 0 bases and J 6 bases, leaving 15 bases between the germline ends. For the CDR3, the DNA is TGCGCCAGCAGCTTGGTTAGCGCTGAGTCACAGACCCAGTACTTC. Translation: CASSLVSAESQTQYF.

This clone was picked up one time. The J gene is TRBJ2-7, the V gene TRBV4-1; TRBD2 agrees at 7 bases. V lost 1 base, J lost 3 bases, and 9 bases stayed unmatched. The length of the CDR3 is 16 residues. The germline V gene has CDR1 MGHRA and CDR2 YSYEKL. The CDR3 DNA sequence: TGCGCCAGCAGCCAAGGCCTAGCGGTCCCAGGCTACGAGCAGTACTTC. It specifies CASSQGLAVPGYEQYF.

This sequence joins TRBV28 and TRBJ2-2; 8 bases match TRBD2. The trim removed 2 bases at V and 5 bases at J, leaving 4 bases unmatched. Germline loops: CDR1 MDHEN, CDR2 SYDVKM. The CDR3 is 15 amino acids. The CDR3 sequence: CASSLRRGDTGELFF. The CDR3 coding sequence is TGTGCCAGCAGTTTAAGGCGGGGGGATACCGGGGAGCTGTTTTTT.

The V gene is TRBV6-1, the J gene TRBJ1-2; D is ambiguous. The CDR3 length is 12 residues. Germline V gene sequence: CDR1 MNHNS, CDR2 SASEGT. V was clipped by 8 bases and J by 2 bases, with 9 bases between them. The CDR3 spells CASSSGNYGYTF. CDR3 nucleotide sequence: TGTGCCAGCTCTTCCGGGAACTATGGCTACACCTTC.

This clone has only one observation. This chain connects TRBV11-2 to TRBJ1-1; D perhaps matches TRBD1 (5 bases). V lost 2 bases and J 2 bases, leaving 21 bases between the germline ends. Germline V gives CDR1 SGHAT, CDR2 FQNNGV. The CDR3 consists of 18 residues. The CDR3 sequence: CASSLYSVQGNPNTEAFF. The CDR3 DNA is TGTGCCAGCAGCTTATATTCGGTGCAGGGAAATCCCAACACTGAAGCTTTCTTT.

V and J are TRBV18 and TRBJ2-3, with D possibly being TRBD2 (5 bases). V lost 3 bases and J lost 5, with 12 bases in between. Germline V gene data show CDR1 as KGHSH and CDR2 as LQKENI. The CDR3 has 14 residues. The CDR3 loop reads CASSPLDRGDTQYF. As DNA, the CDR3 is TGTGCCAGCTCACCCCTCGACCGGGGAGATACGCAGTATTTT.

This clone was recorded once. The rearrangement joins TRBV7-9 to TRBJ1-1; tentative D call: TRBD1 (5 bases). The length of the CDR3 is 15 residues. Germline assignment: CDR1 SEHNR and CDR2 FQNEAQ (reference sequence). Trimming took 6 bases from V and 1 from J, leaving 15 bases between them. CDR3 in DNA: TGTGCCAGCAGGGCCCCCAGACAGCCGAACACTGAAGCTTTCTTT. It codes for CASRAPRQPNTEAFF. The whole variable domain, remainder taken from reference TRBV7-9 and TRBJ1-1, is DTGVSQNPRHKITKRGQNVTFRCDPISEHNRLYWYRQTLGQGPEFLTYFQNEAQLEKSRLLSDRFSAERPKGSFSTLEIQRTEQGDSAMYLCASRAPRQPNTEAFFGQGTRLTVV.

There are a few counts of this clone. CDR3 nucleotide sequence: TGTGCCAGCACCACGGGACAGGGGCCAGGCACTGAAGCTTTCTTT. Protein product: CASTTGQGPGTEAFF. The chain recombines TRBV9 with TRBJ1-1; TRBD1 agrees at 10 bases. The CDR3 extends over 15 amino acids. V was pared by 6 bases and J by 4 bases, with 9 bases of the junction left unmatched. The germline CDR1 and CDR2 sequences are SGDLS and YYNGEE. Complete variable domain (other parts from reference TRBV9 and TRBJ1-1): DSGVTQTPKHLITATGQRVTLRCSPRSGDLSVYWYQQSLDQGLQFLIQYYNGEERAKGNILERFSAQQFPDLHSELNLSSLELGDSALYFCASTTGQGPGTEAFFGQGTRLTVV.

This chain uses TRBV15 with TRBJ2-3; tentative D call: TRBD2 (7 bases). The CDR3 is 15 amino acids. The germline gives CDR1 LNHNV, CDR2 YYDKDF (reference sequence). V was pared by 2 bases and J by 1 base, with 10 bases between. The CDR3, as DNA: TGTGCCACCAGCAGAATAGGGGGGGGCACAGATACGCAGTATTTT. Residues: CATSRIGGGTDTQYF.

This sequence joins TRBV5-1 and TRBJ2-6, with D unresolved. The CDR3 length is 17 residues. V lost 1 base to trimming and J lost 1 base, with 12 bases between them. From germline, CDR1 is SGHRS and CDR2 YFSETQ. Here the CDR3 DNA reads TGCGCCAGCAGCTTGAACAGTGGTAGTTCTGGGGCCAACGTCCTGACTTTC. Translation: CASSLNSGSSGANVLTF.

This clone was found a few times. The chain employs TRBV2 and TRBJ2-3; 13 positions match TRBD2. Germline trimming cut 6 bases from V and 8 bases from J; bases unmatched to any gene: 5. The CDR3 loop spans 14 amino acids. Germline V gene lookup returns CDR1 SNHLY and CDR2 FYNNEI. This CDR3 is CASSAGTSGTTQYF. CDR3 in DNA: TGTGCCAGCAGCGCCGGGACTAGCGGGACTACGCAGTATTTT.

The chain carries TRBV19 and TRBJ1-5; no clear D. This CDR3 contains 15 residues. V lost 0 bases, J lost 2 bases, and 8 bases lay in between. CDR1 LNHDA and CDR2 SQIVND come from the germline V gene (reference sequence). This CDR3 is CASSIEVVGNQPQHF. The DNA of the CDR3 is TGTGCCAGTAGTATAGAGGTAGTCGGCAATCAGCCCCAGCATTTT.

V is TRBV11-2 and J is TRBJ2-7; 13 nucleotides line up with TRBD2. The CDR3 has 14 amino acids. Germline lookup yields CDR1 SGHAT and CDR2 FQNNGV. Unmatched junction bases numbered 0, after V lost 3 bases and J lost 4 bases. CDR3 sequence: CASSLTSGRYEQYF. The CDR3 DNA reads TGTGCCAGCAGCTTGACTAGCGGGAGGTACGAGCAGTACTTC.

The chain joins TRBV5-3 to TRBJ1-4, with D tentatively TRBD1 (5 bases). TRBV5-3 has ORF status, its function being uncertain. Trimming pared 2 bases from V and 3 bases from J, leaving 8 bases between. The CDR3 has 14 residues. As DNA, the CDR3 is TGTGCCAGAAGCTTAGGGACTTCTAATGAAAAACTGTTTTTT. This codes for CARSLGTSNEKLFF.

V usage is TRBV9 and J usage is TRBJ2-5, with 12 bases lining up with TRBD2. The CDR3 has 17 residues. Germline CDR1 SGDLS, CDR2 YYNGEE. V dropped 0 bases and J dropped 1; count of bases not matched to a gene: 4. CDR3 loop: CASSVGGTSGPQETQYF. In nucleotides, the CDR3 is TGTGCCAGCAGCGTAGGTGGGACTAGCGGGCCCCAAGAGACCCAGTACTTC.

The chain uses TRBV28 and TRBJ2-3; 7 bases fit TRBD2. The germline V gene has CDR1 MDHEN and CDR2 SYDVKM. The CDR3 loop spans 15 amino acids. After removal of 6 bases from V and 3 bases from J, the junction contained 9 bases not matched to a gene. The CDR3 is CASRLGGRGTDTQYF. The CDR3 coding sequence is TGTGCCAGCAGGTTGGGCGGGAGAGGGACAGATACGCAGTATTTT.

This clone was seen a handful of times. The rearrangement links TRBV9 to TRBJ2-7; 9 positions match TRBD2. Germline V gives CDR1 SGDLS, CDR2 YYNGEE. Germline trimming cut 0 bases from V and 6 bases from J; bases unmatched to any gene: 10. The CDR3 runs 16 residues. CDR3 sequence (DNA): TGTGCCAGCAGCGTAGGGGCGGGAGGGCCAGGATTCGAGCAGTACTTC. Amino acids: CASSVGAGGPGFEQYF.